The 8 T cell receptor beta chains below were found in one sample sequenced in a study of CD8+CD57+ T cells in acquired aplastic anemia. Genomic DNA templated the TCR beta VDJ and CDR3 profiling. TCRdb passed the reads through MiXCR, listing each CDR3 protein once. The table records some 220,000 distinct CDR3 sequences, around 32% of them present only once. Sequenced sample: sorted CD4+, CD8+, or CD8+CD57+ T cells (not recorded which) from PBMCs. These receptors originate from a human donor in good health, serving as a control.

In regard to this clonotype: Mismatch with germline at one junction end may stem from a read error. V gene TRBV13 combines with J gene TRBJ2-3; TRBD2 matches 11 bases. Germline assignment: CDR1 PRHDT and CDR2 FYEKMQ (reference sequence). The length of the CDR3 is 16 residues. As DNA, the CDR3 is TGTGCCGGCAGCACTAGACTAGCGGGAAGCACAGATACGCAGTATTTT. Its protein is CAGSTRLAGSTDTQYF.

The chain combines TRBV19 with TRBJ2-7; D might be TRBD1 or TRBD2, each matching 5 bases. V shed 8 bases and J shed 4 bases, with 21 bases lying between them. This CDR3 spans 15 amino acids. Germline CDR1 and CDR2: LNHDA and SQIVND (reference sequence). Here the CDR3 DNA reads TGTGCCAGTGGTCAAAGACCGGGACCTCAATACGAGCAGTACTTC. Translation: CASGQRPGPQYEQYF.

This clonotype was seen many times. V usage is TRBV29-1 and J usage is TRBJ1-1; D perhaps matches TRBD1 (5 bases). CDR3 size: 13 residues. Per the germline V gene, CDR1 is SQVTM and CDR2 is ANQGSEA. Trimming removed 0 bases from V and 6 bases from J, with 11 bases in between. The CDR3 loop reads CSVEEGRDAEAFF. The DNA for the CDR3 is TGCAGCGTTGAAGAGGGCAGGGACGCTGAAGCTTTCTTT. The variable domain in full, with the rest retrieved from reference TRBV29-1 and TRBJ1-1, is SAVISQKPSRDICQRGTSLTIQCQVDSQVTMMFWYRQQPGQSLTLIATANQGSEATYESGFVIDKFPISRPNLTFSTLTVSNMSPEDSSIYLCSVEEGRDAEAFFGQGTRLTVV.

This clonotype was counted at least ten times. V and J are TRBV2 and TRBJ1-2, with 7 positions matching TRBD1. J was trimmed by 5 bases and V by 4 bases; bases with no gene match: 7. This CDR3 spans 14 amino acids. Germline-derived CDR1 and CDR2 are SNHLY and FYNNEI. As DNA, the CDR3 is TGTGCCAGCAGTGGGACAGGTGGACAGTATGGCTACACCTTC. It is translated as CASSGTGGQYGYTF.

This clonotype was seen repeatedly, ten times or more. J is TRBJ2-1 and V is TRBV7-2; 8 bases line up with TRBD2. Germline values: CDR1 SGHTA, CDR2 FQGNSA. Trimming took 4 bases from V and 8 from J; bases not matched to a gene: 10. The CDR3 runs to 15 residues. The CDR3 DNA is TGTGCCAGCAGCTATATCGGGACTAGTGCGTATGAGCAGTTCTTC. Its protein product is CASSYIGTSAYEQFF.

In regard to this clonotype: Compared with germline, one end of the junction differs, possibly owing to a read error. The chain is built from TRBV29-1 and TRBJ2-7; no definite D call. In germline, CDR1 is SQVTM, CDR2 ANQGSEA. The CDR3 runs to 11 residues. In DNA form, the CDR3 reads TGCAGCATTGAAGACACCCACGAACAGTACTTC. It codes for CSIEDTHEQYF.

This clonotype was counted between two and nine times. The V call is TRBV20-1, the J call TRBJ2-1; 7 positions match TRBD2. CDR1 is DFQATT and CDR2 is SNEGSKA in the germline V gene (reference sequence). After removal of 1 base from V and 5 bases from J, the junction contained 8 bases not matched to a gene. CDR3 size: 15 residues. This chain's CDR3 is CSARVSGTTNNEQFF. CDR3 bases: TGCAGTGCTAGAGTTAGTGGGACTACCAACAATGAGCAGTTCTTC.

This clonotype came up many times. The rearrangement joins TRBV20-1 to TRBJ1-1, with 8 bases that match TRBD1. The CDR3 loop spans 16 amino acids. V gave up 3 bases and J gave up 4 bases; unmatched junction bases: 13. The germline gives CDR1 DFQATT, CDR2 SNEGSKA (reference sequence). CDR3 region: CSARARQGITRTEAFF. The CDR3 coding sequence is TGCAGTGCTAGGGCGAGACAGGGGATAACCCGCACTGAAGCTTTCTTT.